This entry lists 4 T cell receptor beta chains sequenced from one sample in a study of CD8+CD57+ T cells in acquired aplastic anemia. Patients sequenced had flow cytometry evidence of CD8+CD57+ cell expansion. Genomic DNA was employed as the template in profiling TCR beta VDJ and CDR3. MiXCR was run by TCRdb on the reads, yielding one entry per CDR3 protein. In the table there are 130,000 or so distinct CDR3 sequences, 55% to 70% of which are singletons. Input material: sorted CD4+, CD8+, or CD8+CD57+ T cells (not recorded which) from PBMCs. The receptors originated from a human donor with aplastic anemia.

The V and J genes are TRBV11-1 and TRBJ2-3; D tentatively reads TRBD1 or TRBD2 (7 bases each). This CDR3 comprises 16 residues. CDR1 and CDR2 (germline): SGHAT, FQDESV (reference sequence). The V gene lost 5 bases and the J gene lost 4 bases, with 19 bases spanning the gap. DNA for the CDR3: TGTGCCAGCAGCCACCCAGGGGGGGTTGAAGCAGATACGCAGTATTTT. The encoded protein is CASSHPGGVEADTQYF.

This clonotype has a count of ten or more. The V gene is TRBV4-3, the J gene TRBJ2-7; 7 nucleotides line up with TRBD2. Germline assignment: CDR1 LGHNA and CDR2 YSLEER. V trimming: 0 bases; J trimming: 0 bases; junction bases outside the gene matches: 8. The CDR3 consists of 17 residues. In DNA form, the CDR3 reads TGCGCCAGCAGCCAAGATGTCCCTAGCGGAAGCTCCTACGAGCAGTACTTC. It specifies CASSQDVPSGSSYEQYF.

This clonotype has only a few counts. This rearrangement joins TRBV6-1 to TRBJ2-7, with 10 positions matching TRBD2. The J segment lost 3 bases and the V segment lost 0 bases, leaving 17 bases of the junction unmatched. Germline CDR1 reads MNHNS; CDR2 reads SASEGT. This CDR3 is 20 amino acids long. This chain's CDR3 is CASSEAPQGLAGVTFYEQYF. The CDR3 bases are TGTGCCAGCAGTGAAGCTCCACAGGGGCTAGCGGGAGTCACCTTCTACGAGCAGTACTTC.

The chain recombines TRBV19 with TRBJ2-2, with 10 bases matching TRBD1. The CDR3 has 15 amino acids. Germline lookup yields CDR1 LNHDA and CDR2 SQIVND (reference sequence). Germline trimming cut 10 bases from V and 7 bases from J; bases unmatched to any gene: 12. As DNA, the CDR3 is TGTGCCACTAACGACAGGGGGCGTCGTAGCGGGGAGCTGTTTTTT. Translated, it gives CATNDRGRRSGELFF.